A single sample is the source of the 19 T cell receptor beta chains below, sequenced in a study of response to subunit inactivated influenza vaccine (dated by TCRdb to 2017 to 2018). Library creation used RT-PCR. Sequenced on an Illumina HiSeq 2500. The public reads were run again by TCRdb, first through fastp at Q25 and then through MiXCR, and only productive beta chains were kept. When rows share a CDR3 protein, they turn into one entry using the most common DNA and genes. Within this sample are approximately 520,000 distinct CDR3 sequences, with around 25% of them counted one time only. The biggest ten clones account for under 2.5% of the sample. The source material was CD4+ T cells sorted from PBMCs, sampled around 5 days after vaccination. The receptors derive from a man aged 50-60 years who received an inactivated influenza vaccine. Donor details come from another sample of the same person, matched by shared clones.

This clonotype has a handful of counts. The V and J genes are TRBV4-1 and TRBJ2-3, with D perhaps matching TRBD1 or TRBD2 (5 bases each). The CDR3 runs to 15 residues. The germline V gene has CDR1 MGHRA and CDR2 YSYEKL. The V end lost 4 bases, the J end lost 6 bases, and 17 bases lay between the germline ends. CDR3 nucleotide sequence: TGCGCCAGCAGCCGGGACGGAATGGAAGGGGATACGCAGTATTTT. Encoded protein: CASSRDGMEGDTQYF.

This clonotype turned up a few times. This chain uses TRBV7-8 with TRBJ2-4, with a possible D match to TRBD1 (5 bases). The CDR3 runs to 16 residues. V lost 1 base and J 0 bases, leaving 10 bases between the germline ends. Germline V gene sequence: CDR1 SGHVS, CDR2 FQNEAQ. CDR3 nucleotide sequence: TGTGCCAGCAGCTTAGGACAGATAATAGCCAAAAACATTCAGTACTTC. Protein sequence: CASSLGQIIAKNIQYF.

This sequence joins TRBV24-1 and TRBJ2-3, with 9 positions matching TRBD2. The CDR3 totals 15 residues. Germline V gives CDR1 KGHDR, CDR2 SFDVKD. V was clipped by 5 bases and J by 5 bases; unmatched bases: 7. CDR3 coding DNA: TGTGCCACCAGTGGTGCTAGCGGGGTGGTAGATACGCAGTATTTT. The encoded protein is CATSGASGVVDTQYF.

The V gene is TRBV5-1, the J gene TRBJ2-3; D is possibly TRBD2 (5 bases). This CDR3 is built from 14 residues. The germline gives CDR1 SGHRS, CDR2 YFSETQ. Trimming left V 3 bases short and J 2 bases short, with 10 bases between. CDR3: CASSWEYITDTQYF. In DNA form, the CDR3 reads TGCGCCAGCAGCTGGGAGTACATCACAGATACGCAGTATTTT.

The rearrangement links TRBV6-5 to TRBJ1-2, with TRBD1 matching 7 bases. The germline gives CDR1 MNHEY, CDR2 SVGAGI. V lost 2 bases to trimming and J lost 13 bases; unmatched junction nucleotides: 4. The CDR3 is 11 amino acids. CDR3 bases: TGTGCCAGCAGTTACGCAGGGGGAGTCACCTTC. It is translated as CASSYAGGVTF.

The chain joins TRBV20-1 to TRBJ2-7, with D perhaps TRBD1 (6 bases). CDR3 size: 15 residues. V shed 4 bases and J shed 0 bases, with 16 bases lying between them. Per the germline V gene, CDR1 is DFQATT and CDR2 is SNEGSKA (reference sequence). CDR3 in amino acids: CSAIRPGHNSYEQYF. The CDR3 coding sequence is TGCAGTGCTATCCGCCCGGGACACAACTCCTACGAGCAGTACTTC.

V gene TRBV4-2 combines with J gene TRBJ2-5, with D perhaps TRBD1 (6 bases). Germline CDR1 LGHNA, CDR2 YNFKEQ. The CDR3 has 15 residues. The germline V and J ends were trimmed by 4 bases and 5 bases, with 17 bases remaining between them. The CDR3 DNA reads as TGTGCCAGCAGCCTTGGGACAATTAGGGTGGAGACCCAGTACTTC. Translating it yields CASSLGTIRVETQYF.

The chain combines TRBV6-5 with TRBJ2-7; TRBD2 agrees at 9 bases. V shed 2 bases and J 3 bases; nucleotides not matched to a gene: 11. The CDR3 is 17 residues long. CDR1 MNHEY and CDR2 SVGAGI come from the germline V gene. The CDR3 spells CASSYRAGTSRFYEQYF. The CDR3 bases are TGTGCCAGCAGTTACCGAGCCGGGACTAGCAGATTCTACGAGCAGTACTTC.

This chain joins TRBV20-1 and TRBJ2-7, with 8 bases lining up with TRBD2. The CDR3 consists of 14 residues. With V trimmed by 0 bases and J by 7 bases, 8 bases remained unmatched. From germline, CDR1 is DFQATT and CDR2 SNEGSKA (reference sequence). The CDR3 spells CSARDAGGRGEQYF. CDR3 DNA sequence: TGCAGTGCTAGAGATGCGGGAGGCAGGGGAGAGCAGTACTTC.

This clonotype turned up a few times. V gene TRBV24-1 combines with J gene TRBJ2-1; 7 nucleotides line up with TRBD2. This CDR3 contains 16 residues. V gave up 1 base and J gave up 6 bases; unmatched junction bases: 8. Germline V CDR1 and CDR2: KGHDR, SFDVKD. In nucleotides, the CDR3 is TGTGCCACCAGTGATTTCGGGGGAGGGCGGTTCAATGAGCAGTTCTTC. Translating gives CATSDFGGGRFNEQFF.

This clonotype was detected a few times. This chain uses TRBV11-2 with TRBJ1-1; D is unclear. This CDR3 comprises 15 residues. Per germline, CDR1 SGHAT and CDR2 FQNNGV. V gave up 1 base and J gave up 1 base, with 10 bases separating them. This CDR3 is CASSLGDWENTEAFF. CDR3 bases: TGTGCCAGCAGCTTAGGGGATTGGGAGAACACTGAAGCTTTCTTT.

This clonotype occurred many times. The rearrangement joins TRBV5-5 to TRBJ2-3; perhaps D is TRBD1 or TRBD2 (5 bases each). The CDR3 contains 15 residues. V was trimmed by 0 bases and J by 9 bases, leaving 17 bases between them. Germline V gene data show CDR1 as SGHKS and CDR2 as YYEKEE (reference sequence). Here the CDR3 DNA reads TGTGCCAGCAGCTTGGATTCTCGGGGACGCGGGACGCAGTATTTT. Translated, it gives CASSLDSRGRGTQYF.

This clonotype has a handful of counts. This chain joins TRBV7-2 and TRBJ1-3, with TRBD1 identical over 7 bases. This CDR3 is built from 19 residues. The germline CDR1 and CDR2 sequences are SGHTA and FQGNSA. The ends lost 1 base at V and 2 bases at J; junction bases unmatched: 14. For the CDR3, the DNA is TGTGCCAGCAGCTTAGGCTTTACGGACAGGCTGAGGACTGGAAACACCATATATTTT. Amino acid sequence: CASSLGFTDRLRTGNTIYF.

The chain couples TRBV7-9 to TRBJ2-1; TRBD1 matches 10 bases. The ends lost 5 bases at V and 7 bases at J; junction bases unmatched: 5. The CDR3 has 14 amino acids. CDR1 is SEHNR, CDR2 FQNEAQ, per germline (reference sequence). In DNA, the CDR3 is TGTGCCAGCAGCCGGGACAGGGGATGGAATGAGCAGTTCTTC. It codes for CASSRDRGWNEQFF.

This clonotype was seen only a few times. V is TRBV29-1 and J is TRBJ2-4, with D perhaps matching TRBD2 (6 bases). Per germline, CDR1 SQVTM and CDR2 ANQGSEA. This CDR3 region has 19 residues. V was clipped by 0 bases and J by 0 bases, with 21 bases between them. The CDR3 region has the DNA TGCAGCGTTGAAGATCGCGGGGTCCAGCGGGCTCTAGCCAAAAACATTCAGTACTTC. It is translated as CSVEDRGVQRALAKNIQYF.

This sequence joins TRBV20-1 and TRBJ2-5, with D perhaps matching TRBD2 (8 bases). Germline values: CDR1 DFQATT, CDR2 SNEGSKA (reference sequence). V was trimmed by 8 bases and J by 4 bases, leaving 26 bases between them. The CDR3 is 16 amino acids. The CDR3 sequence: CSPRQGTGGTRETQYF. CDR3 nucleotide sequence: TGCAGTCCCCGACAGGGTACGGGGGGGACTAGAGAGACCCAGTACTTC.

The sample holds many counts of this clonotype. The V and J genes are TRBV12-3 or TRBV12-4 and TRBJ2-3; 7 nucleotides line up with TRBD1. This CDR3 spans 14 amino acids. The V segment lost 3 bases and the J segment 2 bases; nucleotides outside the gene matches: 2. CDR3 sequence reads: CASSLGTATDTQYF. DNA of the CDR3: TGTGCCAGCAGTTTGGGGACAGCCACAGATACGCAGTATTTT.

This clonotype was seen a handful of times. V and J are TRBV5-1 and TRBJ2-1; tentatively, D is TRBD1 (6 bases). The CDR3 is 16 residues long. Per the germline V gene, CDR1 is SGHRS and CDR2 is YFSETQ. Trimming shortened V by 0 bases and J by 6 bases, and 16 bases separated the two germline ends. Here the CDR3 reads CASSLEPAGVLNEQFF. The CDR3 DNA reads as TGCGCCAGCAGCTTGGAGCCGGCAGGGGTTCTCAATGAGCAGTTCTTC.

This chain links TRBV5-1 with TRBJ2-2; D gene ambiguous. Trimming left V 3 bases short and J 8 bases short, with 11 bases between. The V gene's germline CDR1 is SGHRS and CDR2 YFSETQ. CDR3 length equals 13 residues. The CDR3 protein is CASSSENAGELFF. Written as DNA, the CDR3 is TGCGCCAGCAGCTCGGAAAATGCTGGGGAGCTGTTTTTT.